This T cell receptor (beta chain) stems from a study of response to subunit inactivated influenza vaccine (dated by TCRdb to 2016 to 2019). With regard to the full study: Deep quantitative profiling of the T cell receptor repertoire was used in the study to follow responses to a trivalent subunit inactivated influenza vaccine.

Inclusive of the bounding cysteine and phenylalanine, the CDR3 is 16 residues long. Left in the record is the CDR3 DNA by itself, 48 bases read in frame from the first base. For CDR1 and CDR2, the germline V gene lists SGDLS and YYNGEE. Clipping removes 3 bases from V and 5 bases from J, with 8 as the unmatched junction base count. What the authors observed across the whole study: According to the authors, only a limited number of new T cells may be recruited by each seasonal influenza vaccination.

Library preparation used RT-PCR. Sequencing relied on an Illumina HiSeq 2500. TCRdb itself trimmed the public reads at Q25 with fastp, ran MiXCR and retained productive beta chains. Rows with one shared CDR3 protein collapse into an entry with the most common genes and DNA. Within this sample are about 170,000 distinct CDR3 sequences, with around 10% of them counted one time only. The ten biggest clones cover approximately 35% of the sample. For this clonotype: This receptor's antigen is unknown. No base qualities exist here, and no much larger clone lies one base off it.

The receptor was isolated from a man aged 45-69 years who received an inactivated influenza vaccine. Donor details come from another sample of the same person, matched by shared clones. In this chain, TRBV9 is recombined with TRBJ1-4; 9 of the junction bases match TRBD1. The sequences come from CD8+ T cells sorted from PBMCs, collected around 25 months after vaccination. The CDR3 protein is CASSAHLGTGNEKLFF. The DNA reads TGTGCCAGCAGCGCCCACCTCGGGACAGGGAATGAAAAACTGTTTTTT.